One sample yielded the 21 T cell receptor beta chains listed below, sequenced in a study of T cell responses to AZD1222 COVID-19 vaccine. The data were produced by immunoSEQ multiplex PCR, yet TCRdb's version contains in-frame clones alone and is incomplete. The sample lists around 110,000 clones, about 86% occurring once. This specimen was peripheral blood, taken on day 0 of AZD1222 vaccination. Source of these receptors: an adult in good health.

This clone was seen more than once but under ten times. The V gene is TRBV4-2, the J gene TRBJ2-3, with TRBD1 matching 11 bases. Per germline, CDR1 LGHNA and CDR2 YNFKEQ. This CDR3 has 19 residues. V lost 7 bases and J lost 0; bases outside the gene matches: 15. This CDR3 is CASTYGRDRGGWSTDTQYF. CDR3 nucleotides: TGTGCCAGCACCTATGGGAGGGACAGGGGGGGATGGAGCACAGATACGCAGTATTTT.

The chain uses TRBV6-1 and TRBJ1-2; D is unclear. The germline V gene has CDR1 MNHNS and CDR2 SASEGT. This CDR3 is 12 amino acids long. V lost 2 bases, J lost 4 bases, and 5 bases lay in between. CDR3 protein: CASSESGYGYTF. Written as DNA, the CDR3 is TGTGCCAGCAGTGAATCGGGCTATGGCTACACCTTC.

The V call is TRBV19, the J call TRBJ1-2; D remains ambiguous. Germline V gene sequence: CDR1 LNHDA, CDR2 SQIVND (reference sequence). V lost 5 bases, J lost 4 bases, and 5 bases lay in between. The CDR3 runs to 11 residues. CDR3 residues: CASSQRYGYTF. The CDR3 DNA reads as TGTGCCAGTAGTCAACGCTATGGCTACACCTTC.

V gene TRBV11-3 combines with J gene TRBJ2-3; no clear D. CDR3 length: 12 amino acids. Germline V gene sequence: CDR1 SGHNT, CDR2 YENEEA. V was cut by 2 bases and J by 7 bases, with 7 bases left in between. The CDR3 sequence: CASSLTRNTQYF. The DNA for the CDR3 is TGTGCCAGCAGCTTAACCCGAAATACGCAGTATTTT.

J is TRBJ2-1 and V is TRBV7-2; TRBD1 matches 9 bases. V shed 0 bases and J 9 bases; nucleotides not matched to a gene: 12. This CDR3 spans 17 amino acids. Germline CDR1 SGHTA, CDR2 FQGNSA. CDR3 coding DNA: TGTGCCAGCAGCTTAGCGCTTGGGACAGGGTTCGTGGCTGAGCAGTTCTTC. It encodes CASSLALGTGFVAEQFF.

The genes are TRBV11-3 and TRBJ2-5; D not certain. Germline CDR1 reads SGHNT; CDR2 reads YENEEA. The CDR3 loop spans 14 amino acids. The V gene lost 4 bases and the J gene lost 0 bases, with 9 bases spanning the gap. The CDR3 region is CASSSSRDQETQYF. CDR3 bases: TGTGCCAGCAGCTCAAGTCGGGACCAAGAGACCCAGTACTTC. Using reference TRBV11-3 and TRBJ2-5 for the parts outside the CDR3, the full variable domain is EAGVVQSPRYKIIEKKQPVAFWCNPISGHNTLYWYLQNLGQGPELLIRYENEEAVDDSQLPKDRFSAERLKGVDSTLKIQPAELGDSAVYLCASSSSRDQETQYFGPGTRLLVL.

The genes are TRBV19 and TRBJ2-6; 9 bases line up with TRBD1. CDR3 length: 16 amino acids. V trimming: 5 bases; J trimming: 7 bases; junction bases outside the gene matches: 9. CDR1 and CDR2 from the germline V gene are LNHDA and SQIVND (reference sequence). In DNA, the CDR3 is TGTGCCAGTAGTTTGGGACAGGGTAAATCAGCCAACGTCCTGACTTTC. It encodes CASSLGQGKSANVLTF.

The V and J genes are TRBV6-5 and TRBJ1-4, with a tentative D call TRBD1 (6 bases). There are 14 residues in the CDR3. V lost 4 bases, J lost 8 bases, and 14 bases lay in between. Germline V gene lookup returns CDR1 MNHEY and CDR2 SVGAGI. In DNA, the CDR3 is TGTGCCAGCAGTTTGACAGGCAAGGGGGAAAAACTGTTTTTT. This translates into CASSLTGKGEKLFF.

The J gene is TRBJ2-5, the V gene TRBV7-9, with D possibly TRBD1 on 6 matching bases. Trimming stripped 3 bases from V and 2 bases from J, with 10 bases between. The CDR3 is 14 amino acids. Looked up from germline, CDR1 is SEHNR and CDR2 is FQNEAQ (reference sequence). This CDR3 reads CASSFWTAQETQYF. The CDR3 bases are TGTGCCAGCAGCTTCTGGACAGCTCAAGAGACCCAGTACTTC.

This clone appeared a single time. J is TRBJ1-2 and V is TRBV5-1, with 8 bases fitting TRBD1. This CDR3 has 13 amino acids. Germline-derived CDR1 and CDR2 are SGHRS and YFSETQ. V shed 4 bases, J shed 3 bases, and the junction held 2 bases outside the gene matches. The CDR3 protein is CASSPDRDYGYTF. CDR3 nucleotide sequence: TGCGCCAGCAGCCCGGACAGGGACTATGGCTACACCTTC. Supplemented by reference TRBV5-1 and TRBJ1-2, the full variable domain reads KAGVTQTPRYLIKTRGQQVTLSCSPISGHRSVSWYQQTPGQGLQFLFEYFSETQRNKGNFPGRFSGRQFSNSRSEMNVSTLELGDSALYLCASSPDRDYGYTFGSGTRLTVV.

This chain uses TRBV7-8 with TRBJ2-1; D is uncertain. The CDR3 covers 16 residues. Trimming took 5 bases from V and 6 from J, leaving 20 bases between them. CDR1 is SGHVS and CDR2 is FQNEAQ in the germline V gene. The CDR3: CASSPSRLPNFNEQFF. Written as DNA, the CDR3 is TGTGCCAGCAGCCCATCACGGCTTCCGAACTTCAATGAGCAGTTCTTC.

This chain joins TRBV2 and TRBJ1-6, with 10 positions matching TRBD1. This CDR3 comprises 16 residues. V lost 4 bases and J lost 10; bases outside the gene matches: 10. Germline CDR1 SNHLY, CDR2 FYNNEI. The CDR3 DNA follows: TGTGCCAGCAGTGGGGGACCGGGACAGGGGCAATCACCCCTCCACTTT. This translates into CASSGGPGQGQSPLHF.

The chain couples TRBV5-1 to TRBJ1-2; D uncertain. This CDR3 region has 16 residues. Looked up from germline, CDR1 is SGHRS and CDR2 is YFSETQ. The V gene lost 1 base and the J gene lost 8 bases, with 21 bases spanning the gap. The CDR3 is CASSLLGPEAGGGYTF. CDR3 coding DNA: TGCGCCAGCAGCTTGCTAGGGCCAGAGGCCGGTGGAGGCTACACCTTC.

The J gene is TRBJ2-5, the V gene TRBV19; D possibly uses TRBD1 or TRBD2 (7 bases each). V lost 8 bases, J lost 1 base, and 14 bases lay in between. Per germline, CDR1 LNHDA and CDR2 SQIVND (reference sequence). The CDR3 contains 14 residues. The CDR3, as DNA: TGTGCCAGTCGCAGGGAGGGGGCCCAAGAGACCCAGTACTTC. This codes for CASRREGAQETQYF.

The CDR3 here is CASRIDSNTEAFF. The DNA for the CDR3 is TGTGCCAGCAGGATAGACAGTAACACTGAAGCTTTCTTT. J is TRBJ1-1 and V is TRBV6-5; D might be TRBD1 (5 bases). The CDR3 loop spans 13 amino acids. CDR1 MNHEY and CDR2 SVGAGI come from the germline V gene. V was pared by 6 bases and J by 2 bases, with 10 bases between.

On this clone: Other DNA sequences within the sample encode an identical CDR3. The chain is built from TRBV28 and TRBJ1-4; D is possibly TRBD1 (6 bases). The CDR3 runs 14 residues. V was clipped by 1 base and J by 6 bases, with 9 bases between them. Germline assignment: CDR1 MDHEN and CDR2 SYDVKM. This CDR3 reads CASSLSGADEKLFF. The DNA for the CDR3 is TGTGCCAGCAGTTTATCAGGGGCGGATGAAAAACTGTTTTTT. Supplemented by reference TRBV28 and TRBJ1-4, the full variable domain reads DVKVTQSSRYLVKRTGEKVFLECVQDMDHENMFWYRQDPGLGLRLIYFSYDVKMKEKGDIPEGYSVSREKKERFSLILESASTNQTSMYLCASSLSGADEKLFFGSGTQLSVL.

This clone was seen just once. The genes are TRBV5-6 and TRBJ1-3; no clear D. Germline V lookup: CDR1 SGHDT, CDR2 YYEEEE. Trimming removed 2 bases at V and 13 bases at J, with 13 bases between. The CDR3 is 12 amino acids. The CDR3: CASSFLEARIYF. CDR3 coding DNA: TGTGCCAGCAGCTTTTTGGAGGCCCGGATATATTTT.

This chain links TRBV19 with TRBJ1-4; D is possibly TRBD1 (5 bases). The CDR3 has 13 amino acids. Per the germline V gene, CDR1 is LNHDA and CDR2 is SQIVND (reference sequence). V was cut by 8 bases and J by 4 bases, with 11 bases left in between. The CDR3 nucleotides read TGTGCCAGTGCCGGGACCCTTAATGAAAAACTGTTTTTT. Protein product: CASAGTLNEKLFF. The full variable domain, completed using reference TRBV19 and TRBJ1-4, is DGGITQSPKYLFRKEGQNVTLSCEQNLNHDAMYWYRQDPGQGLRLIYYSQIVNDFQKGDIAEGYSVSREKKESFPLTVTSAQKNPTAFYLCASAGTLNEKLFFGSGTQLSVL.

This sequence joins TRBV4-2 and TRBJ1-5; D may be TRBD1 (5 bases). V was pared by 4 bases and J by 1 base, with 17 bases between. The CDR3 has 17 residues. Germline values: CDR1 LGHNA, CDR2 YNFKEQ. DNA of the CDR3: TGTGCCAGCAGCCGACGCGAGAGTGGGGACAGCAATCAGCCCCAGCATTTT. Protein sequence: CASSRRESGDSNQPQHF.

A few counts support this clone. The chain couples TRBV7-2 to TRBJ2-2, with 10 bases that match TRBD2. Germline V gene data show CDR1 as SGHTA and CDR2 as FQGNSA. The V gene end was trimmed by 7 bases and the J gene end by 5 bases; junction bases not matched to a gene: 10. The CDR3 runs to 16 residues. The CDR3 nucleotides are TGTGCCAGCACTCAGGGGCTAGCGGGAGCAACCGGGGAGCTGTTTTTT. Its protein product is CASTQGLAGATGELFF.

This chain connects TRBV27 to TRBJ1-5, with D maybe TRBD1 (6 bases). The V end was cut by 6 bases, the J end by 1 base, with 13 bases between. The CDR3 runs 15 residues. CDR1 MNHEY and CDR2 SMNVEV come from the germline V gene (reference sequence). CDR3 protein: CASRSQGLSNQPQHF. DNA for the CDR3: TGTGCCAGCAGATCACAGGGACTCAGCAATCAGCCCCAGCATTTT.